This TCR beta chain is from a study of T cell responses to AZD1222 COVID-19 vaccine. Study observations and caveats: Of the AZD1222 recipients, only 5 to 7 were seropositive at baseline. Increased Spike-specific TCR breadth and depth were observed after two AZD1222 doses. Clonal diversity was possibly underestimated; the donors were predominantly white British and more often female.

The CDR3 covers 14 residues. The germline V gene encodes CDR1 SGHTA and CDR2 FQGTGA. With 0 bases removed from V and 4 bases from J, the gap between germline ends came to 10 bases. Concerning this clone: The antigen is unknown.

Clones were sequenced by immunoSEQ multiplex PCR, and TCRdb holds only the in-frame ones, with some missing. The sample records about 150,000 clones, roughly 93% being singletons. The receptor's source is an adult in good health. The starting material was peripheral blood, obtained on day 0 of AZD1222 vaccination. The rearrangement links TRBV7-3 to TRBJ2-7, with D tentatively TRBD2 (6 bases). CDR3 protein: CASSLTGGEYEQYF. CDR3 coding DNA: TGTGCCAGCAGCTTAACGGGCGGGGAGTACGAGCAGTACTTC.